Listed here is a single TCR beta chain. Its cognate antigen is unknown. The CDR3 covers 14 residues. The germline V and J ends were trimmed by 3 bases and 3 bases, with 8 bases remaining between them. CDR1 WNHNN and CDR2 SYGVQD come from the germline V gene (reference sequence). This sample was taken from a study of shared clonotypes between healthy human individuals. General study points: Depth was large, yet rarefaction showed that sorted-subset sequencing was incomplete. It was expected that sequencing depth would affect clonotype sharing among donors. Generation probabilities of non-shared clonotypes were lower (relative to those shared by all four donors).

Original analysis: Junction-only immunoSEQ data arrived without quality scores, meaning filtering differed. Sequencing used immunoSEQ multiplex PCR; TCRdb keeps in-frame clones, though not all of them. V, J and clone size derive from that table, while D and trimming were established from the DNA sequence. In the table there are approximately 1.4 million clones, under 99% of which are singletons. The receptor was derived from a man aged 30 to 39 in good health. The chain employs TRBV10-1 and TRBJ2-2; D may be TRBD2 (5 bases). Material: naive CD4+ T cells sorted from blood. Subset in this sample: CD45RA+ positively selected. This chain's CDR3 is CASSDEGYTGELFF. CDR3 in DNA: TGCGCCAGCAGTGACGAGGGTTACACCGGGGAGCTGTTTTTT.